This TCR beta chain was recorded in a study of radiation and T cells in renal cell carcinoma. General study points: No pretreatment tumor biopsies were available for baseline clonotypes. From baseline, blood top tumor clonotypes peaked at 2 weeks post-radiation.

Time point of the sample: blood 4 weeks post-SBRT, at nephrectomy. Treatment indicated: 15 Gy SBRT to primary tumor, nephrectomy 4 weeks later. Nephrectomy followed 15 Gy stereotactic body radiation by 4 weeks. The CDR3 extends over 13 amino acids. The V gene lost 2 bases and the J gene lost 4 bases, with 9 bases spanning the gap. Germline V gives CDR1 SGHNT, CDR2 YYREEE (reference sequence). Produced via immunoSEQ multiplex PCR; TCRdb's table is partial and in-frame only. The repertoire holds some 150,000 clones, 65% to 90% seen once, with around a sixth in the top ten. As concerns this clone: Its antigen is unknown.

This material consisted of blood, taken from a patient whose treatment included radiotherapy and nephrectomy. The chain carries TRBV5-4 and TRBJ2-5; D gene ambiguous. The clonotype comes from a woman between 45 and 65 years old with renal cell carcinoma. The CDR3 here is CASSLPMGETQYF. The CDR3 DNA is TGTGCCAGCAGCTTACCGATGGGAGAGACCCAGTACTTC.